This TCR beta chain was identified during a study of blood T cell repertoires in COVID-19. Study context: T cells, B-cell-depleted T cells, or PBMCs provided the cDNA or gDNA that served as material.

Sequencing used immunoSEQ multiplex PCR; TCRdb keeps in-frame clones, though not all of them. The sample lists tens of thousands of clones; more than 70% were seen once. The germline V gene has CDR1 SGHTA and CDR2 FQGTGA. Trimming took 2 bases from V and 2 from J; bases not matched to a gene: 2. The CDR3 runs to 15 residues. The origin of this receptor is a woman aged 55-69 years with acute or convalescent COVID-19. The sequencing sample was made of peripheral blood. This chain connects TRBV7-3 to TRBJ2-1; the match to TRBD2 covers 8 bases. CDR3 residues: CASSLAGGTYNEQFF. DNA of the CDR3: TGTGCCAGCAGCTTAGCGGGAGGTACCTACAATGAGCAGTTCTTC.